Included here is one T cell receptor beta chain sequence, with context. This table comes from immunoSEQ multiplex PCR, and its TCRdb copy is limited to in-frame clones, with some not included. The profile covers 140,000 to 150,000 clones, with under 95% appearing a single time and under 7% taken by the ten largest. Trimming took off 1 base at V and 5 bases at J, with 16 bases between the two ends. Looked up from germline, CDR1 is SGDLS and CDR2 is YYNGEE. The CDR3 spans 16 residues. This sample is drawn from a study of control samples from healthy donors and cancer patients. The V call is TRBV9, the J call TRBJ2-1, with D possibly being TRBD1 (6 bases). The clonotype originates from a young man in good health. Sample: blood. CDR3 sequence (DNA): TGTGCCAGCAGCGTACTCTCGGGACACAACAACAATGAGCAGTTCTTC. Translating gives CASSVLSGHNNNEQFF.